A selection of T cell receptor beta chains follows, all from one sample in a study of T cell changes during pregnancy in multiple sclerosis. TCRdb's copy holds only in-frame clones and misses some; the assay was immunoSEQ multiplex PCR. This sample has 71,000 or so clones; around nine tenths occur once, and the top ten carry over 1%. Material: peripheral blood, obtained in the third trimester of pregnancy. The receptor source for this set is a female donor with multiple sclerosis, enrolled in a pregnancy study. CDR3s include the opening cysteine and the closing phenylalanine or tryptophan. Fields, in order: V gene, J gene, CDR3 protein.

TRBV2	TRBJ2-7	CASSEVWFGGEQYF
TRBV10-1	TRBJ2-3	CASSVSVADTQYF
TRBV14	TRBJ1-1	CASSQIGGGVTEAFF
TRBV7-3	TRBJ2-6	CASSPGGAGANVLTF
TRBV10-2	TRBJ1-2	CASSETYEKANYGYTF
TRBV6-5	TRBJ2-3	CASSLVQGTDTQYF
TRBV18	TRBJ2-3	CASSPTSSGRADTQYF
TRBV4-1	TRBJ2-1	CASSRTSGRENEQFF
TRBV5-1	TRBJ2-5	CASTPGRGLETQYF
TRBV10-3	TRBJ2-1	CAISEATSGDSSYNEQFF
TRBV7-7	TRBJ2-7	CASSPGQGWEQYF
TRBV2	TRBJ2-1	CASRNPKLAGVYNEQFF
TRBV27	TRBJ1-4	CASSLGPGEWEKLFF
TRBV6-1	TRBJ1-1	CASSEVSTGGTEAFF
TRBV9	TRBJ2-1	CASSVDRAGGQFF
TRBV5-1	TRBJ1-1	CASSPRGSDTEAFF
TRBV5-6	TRBJ2-7	CASSPDPDSFLNEQYF